The 24 T cell receptor beta chains reported below all come from one sample, sequenced in a study of T-cell reconstitution after alpha-beta-depleted transplantation in children. Unique molecular identifiers were incorporated when the TCRbeta library was constructed. TCRdb reanalysed the PCR reads using MiXCR and keeps one entry per CDR3 protein. The data show some 350,000 distinct CDR3 sequences, with around 10% seen just once and 2% to 2.5% held by the top ten. The sequenced sample was PBMCs from the stem cell graft donor, obtained from the stem cell graft. These receptors were obtained from a human donor who donated a stem cell graft to a child with acute lymphoblastic leukemia.

The CDR3 loop is CASSLPRDRDNEQFF. The CDR3 DNA sequence: TGTGCCAGCAGCTTACCCCGGGACAGGGACAATGAGCAGTTCTTC. V is TRBV7-9 and J is TRBJ2-1, with TRBD1 identical over 9 bases. The junction had 4 bases not matched to a gene; V was cut back by 2 bases and J by 5 bases. The germline gives CDR1 SEHNR, CDR2 FQNEAQ (reference sequence). The CDR3 length is 15 residues.

This sequence joins TRBV15 and TRBJ2-5, with D perhaps matching TRBD2 (6 bases). Trimming cost V 0 bases and J 1 base, with 18 bases left between them. The CDR3 loop spans 18 amino acids. CDR1 LNHNV and CDR2 YYDKDF come from the germline V gene (reference sequence). The CDR3 DNA reads as TGTGCCACCAGCAGAGATCTTGGTGGGAGGCTACTCCAAGAGACCCAGTACTTC. Translated, it gives CATSRDLGGRLLQETQYF. The variable domain in full, completed from reference TRBV15 and TRBJ2-5, reads DAMVIQNPRYQVTQFGKPVTLSCSQTLNHNVMYWYQQKSSQAPKLLFHYYDKDFNNEADTPDNFQSRRPNTSFCFLDIRSPGLGDTAMYLCATSRDLGGRLLQETQYFGPGTRLLVL.

This clonotype came up a few times. The rearrangement uses TRBV25-1 and TRBJ1-4; 9 bases line up with TRBD1. Germline CDR1 reads MGHDK; CDR2 reads SYGVNS. There are 18 residues in the CDR3. The V and J ends lost 1 base and 8 bases, in that order; junction bases with no gene match: 14. The CDR3 loop reads CASSESYYRGRLEEKLFF. DNA of the CDR3: TGTGCCAGCAGTGAATCCTATTACAGGGGGCGCTTAGAAGAAAAACTGTTTTTT. Full variable domain (missing parts from reference TRBV25-1 and TRBJ1-4): EADIYQTPRYLVIGTGKKITLECSQTMGHDKMYWYQQDPGMELHLIHYSYGVNSTEKGDLSSESTVSRIRTEHFPLTLESARPSHTSQYLCASSESYYRGRLEEKLFFGSGTQLSVL.

The V and J genes are TRBV29-1 and TRBJ2-7; 10 bases match TRBD1. The germline V gene has CDR1 SQVTM and CDR2 ANQGSEA. J gave up 4 bases and V 6 bases, and 6 bases lay outside the gene matches. The CDR3 spans 13 residues. The CDR3 spells CSVGTGDQYEQYF. The CDR3 DNA reads as TGCAGCGTCGGGACAGGGGATCAATACGAGCAGTACTTC.

The chain joins TRBV29-1 to TRBJ1-3, with D uncertain. CDR1 SQVTM and CDR2 ANQGSEA come from the germline V gene. This CDR3 is built from 12 residues. Trimming took off 7 bases at V and 4 bases at J, with 11 bases between the two ends. CDR3 in DNA: TGCAGCGCCTTGACACCCGGAAACACCATATATTTT. Its protein is CSALTPGNTIYF. Full variable domain (missing parts from reference TRBV29-1 and TRBJ1-3): SAVISQKPSRDICQRGTSLTIQCQVDSQVTMMFWYRQQPGQSLTLIATANQGSEATYESGFVIDKFPISRPNLTFSTLTVSNMSPEDSSIYLCSALTPGNTIYFGEGSWLTVV.

The rearrangement links TRBV6-2 or TRBV6-3 to TRBJ2-7, with D possibly matching TRBD2 (6 bases). V lost 3 bases and J lost 2, with 17 bases in between. CDR3 length: 16 residues. Germline V gene sequence: CDR1 MNHEY, CDR2 SVGEGT. CDR3 protein: CASSYLQRAPTYEQYF. The CDR3 DNA is TGTGCCAGCAGTTATCTCCAGCGGGCACCAACCTACGAGCAGTACTTC.

This clonotype has a handful of counts. CDR3 in amino acids: CASSQDWTLANNEQFF. The DNA for the CDR3 is TGTGCCAGCAGCCAAGATTGGACGTTGGCCAACAATGAGCAGTTCTTC. This chain connects TRBV4-2 to TRBJ2-1; no clear D. This CDR3 contains 16 residues. Germline assignment: CDR1 LGHNA and CDR2 YNFKEQ. Trimming stripped 0 bases from V and 5 bases from J, with 14 bases between.

The genes are TRBV3-1 and TRBJ2-7; 9 nucleotides match TRBD2. J was trimmed by 3 bases and V by 5 bases; bases with no gene match: 8. Per germline, CDR1 LGHDT and CDR2 YNNKEL (reference sequence). This CDR3 is 15 amino acids long. This CDR3 reads CASSFFSGSFYEQYF. CDR3 coding DNA: TGTGCCAGCAGCTTCTTTAGCGGGAGTTTCTACGAGCAGTACTTC.

This clonotype showed up just a few times. This rearrangement joins TRBV25-1 to TRBJ2-7; no definite D call. Germline loops: CDR1 MGHDK, CDR2 SYGVNS. Trimming left V 2 bases short and J 2 bases short, with 7 bases between. The CDR3 has 13 amino acids. This CDR3 reads CASSELGTYEQYF. The CDR3 DNA reads TGTGCCAGCAGTGAACTGGGAACCTACGAGCAGTACTTC.

This clonotype was seen ten or more times. The CDR3 sequence: CASSQDPGGDTEAFF. The DNA for the CDR3 is TGCGCCAGCAGCCAAGATCCAGGGGGGGACACTGAAGCTTTCTTT. The chain carries TRBV4-1 and TRBJ1-1; TRBD1 matches at 7 bases. V was clipped by 0 bases and J by 3 bases; unmatched bases: 4. This CDR3 contains 15 residues. Germline V CDR1 and CDR2: MGHRA, YSYEKL.

The chain carries TRBV28 and TRBJ2-5; D perhaps matches TRBD2 (6 bases). The length of the CDR3 is 14 residues. With 5 bases removed from V and 4 bases from J, the gap between germline ends came to 14 bases. Germline CDR1 reads MDHEN; CDR2 reads SYDVKM. The CDR3 region is CASSPAGQGETQYF. For the CDR3, the DNA is TGTGCCAGCAGTCCAGCGGGCCAGGGAGAGACCCAGTACTTC. Full variable domain (missing parts from reference TRBV28 and TRBJ2-5): DVKVTQSSRYLVKRTGEKVFLECVQDMDHENMFWYRQDPGLGLRLIYFSYDVKMKEKGDIPEGYSVSREKKERFSLILESASTNQTSMYLCASSPAGQGETQYFGPGTRLLVL.

Ten or more counts support this clonotype. This chain joins TRBV7-9 and TRBJ1-1; 9 bases align to TRBD1. With 3 bases clipped from V and 7 bases from J, the junction kept 15 bases outside the gene matches. The CDR3 runs 17 residues. CDR1 and CDR2 from the germline V gene are SEHNR and FQNEAQ (reference sequence). For the CDR3, the DNA is TGTGCCAGCAGCTTGGGACAGGGTGCAACGGAGGGTAATGAAGCTTTCTTT. Translating it yields CASSLGQGATEGNEAFF.

This clonotype was recorded many times. The rearrangement links TRBV7-2 to TRBJ1-1, with TRBD1 matching over 9 bases. After removal of 8 bases from V and 3 bases from J, the junction contained 7 bases not matched to a gene. The germline CDR1 and CDR2 sequences are SGHTA and FQGNSA. The CDR3 runs 14 residues. The CDR3, as DNA: TGTGCCAGCCGTACCCGGACAGGGGACACTGAAGCTTTCTTT. Its protein product is CASRTRTGDTEAFF.

This clonotype was seen more than once but under ten times. V and J are TRBV5-1 and TRBJ2-7, with 9 positions matching TRBD1. The CDR3 has 16 amino acids. Germline trimming cut 4 bases from V and 2 bases from J; bases unmatched to any gene: 10. Germline CDR1 SGHRS, CDR2 YFSETQ. CDR3 DNA sequence: TGCGCCAGCAGCGCTAACCCGGGACAGGGAACCTACGAGCAGTACTTC. Its protein product is CASSANPGQGTYEQYF.

J is TRBJ2-1 and V is TRBV29-1; 9 positions match TRBD2. V trimming: 1 base; J trimming: 0 bases; junction bases outside the gene matches: 1. Germline-derived CDR1 and CDR2 are SQVTM and ANQGSEA. The CDR3 runs 15 residues. The CDR3 region is CSVEGLADSYNEQFF. The CDR3 bases are TGCAGCGTTGAAGGACTAGCGGACTCCTACAATGAGCAGTTCTTC.

The sample holds many counts of this clonotype. This chain links TRBV12-3 or TRBV12-4 with TRBJ2-7; D unclear. Trimming removed 6 bases from V and 6 bases from J, with 9 bases in between. The CDR3 totals 11 residues. CDR3 nucleotides: TGTGCCAGCAGCTTATTGGGCGAGCAGTACTTC. Translating it yields CASSLLGEQYF.

There are a few counts of this clonotype. The chain uses TRBV6-1 and TRBJ2-2; 13 positions agree with TRBD2. This CDR3 spans 19 amino acids. V was clipped by 6 bases and J by 9 bases; unmatched bases: 19. CDR1 and CDR2 from the germline V gene are MNHNS and SASEGT. The CDR3 nucleotides read TGTGCCAGCAGACACCGCCTCACCGCGACTAGCGGGAGGCCCCGGGAGCTGTTTTTT. Its translation is CASRHRLTATSGRPRELFF.

This sequence joins TRBV7-6 and TRBJ2-7, with 10 bases identical to TRBD2. Per the germline V gene, CDR1 is SGHVS and CDR2 is FNYEAQ. The junction had 9 bases not matched to a gene; V was cut back by 4 bases and J by 3 bases. The CDR3 sequence is 16 residues long. The CDR3 loop is CASSSTSGSNYYEQYF. The CDR3, as DNA: TGTGCCAGCAGCTCGACTAGCGGGTCGAACTACTACGAGCAGTACTTC.

This clonotype was counted once. This chain connects TRBV3-1 to TRBJ1-1; D is possibly TRBD1 (5 bases). CDR3 length: 13 amino acids. CDR1 is LGHDT, CDR2 YNNKEL, per germline (reference sequence). V lost 4 bases and J 6 bases, leaving 12 bases between the germline ends. CDR3 sequence reads: CASSLQAGAEAFF. The DNA for the CDR3 is TGTGCCAGCAGCCTACAGGCTGGGGCTGAAGCTTTCTTT.

The J gene is TRBJ1-6, the V gene TRBV6-2 or TRBV6-3, with D possibly matching TRBD1 (5 bases). CDR1 MNHEY and CDR2 SVGEGT come from the germline V gene. This CDR3 has 14 amino acids. V was clipped by 5 bases and J by 6 bases, with 11 bases between them. The DNA of the CDR3 is TGTGCCAGCAGTCGAGCTGGGGGTAATTCACCCCTCCACTTT. Residues: CASSRAGGNSPLHF.

The chain couples TRBV9 to TRBJ2-1; 11 bases match TRBD1. The CDR3 spans 16 residues. Germline V gene sequence: CDR1 SGDLS, CDR2 YYNGEE. V lost 3 bases to trimming and J lost 4 bases; unmatched junction nucleotides: 6. The CDR3 is CASSAPGTGGYNEQFF. In nucleotides, the CDR3 is TGTGCCAGCAGCGCCCCCGGGACAGGGGGATACAATGAGCAGTTCTTC.

This clonotype showed up just a few times. The V and J genes are TRBV7-9 and TRBJ1-4, with D uncertain. Trimming took off 5 bases at V and 0 bases at J, with 7 bases between the two ends. This CDR3 is 14 amino acids long. The germline CDR1 and CDR2 sequences are SEHNR and FQNEAQ (reference sequence). The CDR3 sequence is CASSPVTTNEKLFF. CDR3 DNA sequence: TGTGCCAGCAGCCCGGTCACAACTAATGAAAAACTGTTTTTT.

The rearrangement joins TRBV7-2 to TRBJ2-7; no reliable D call. Germline V gives CDR1 SGHTA, CDR2 FQGNSA. CDR3 size: 12 residues. V was clipped by 1 base and J by 6 bases, with 7 bases between them. CDR3 DNA: TGTGCCAGCAGCTTAGGTCTCTCCGAGCAGTACTTC. This sequence encodes CASSLGLSEQYF. The variable domain in full, with the rest retrieved from reference TRBV7-2 and TRBJ2-7, is GAGVSQSPSNKVTEKGKDVELRCDPISGHTALYWYRQSLGQGLEFLIYFQGNSAPDKSGLPSDRFSAERTGGSVSTLTIQRTQQEDSAVYLCASSLGLSEQYFGPGTRLTVT.

This clonotype was seen a handful of times. This chain uses TRBV29-1 with TRBJ2-2; D may be TRBD1 (6 bases). This CDR3 is 14 amino acids long. CDR1 is SQVTM and CDR2 is ANQGSEA in the germline V gene. The V end lost 5 bases, the J end lost 1 base, and 11 bases lay between the germline ends. The CDR3 region is CSVNDRKNTGELFF. CDR3 nucleotide sequence: TGCAGCGTTAATGACAGGAAGAACACCGGGGAGCTGTTTTTT.